Listed below are T cell receptor beta chains from one sample, sequenced in a study of blood T cell repertoires in COVID-19. Clones were read by immunoSEQ multiplex PCR, and TCRdb kept only the in-frame ones, dropping some. This table holds tens of thousands of clones, around nine tenths found once. Material for sequencing was peripheral blood. The receptor set was obtained from a middle-aged man with COVID-19, enrolled during active disease. Each CDR3 is given with its conserved first and last residue. The order of the fields is V gene, clone size, D gene, J gene, CDR3 protein, CDR3 DNA. D genes are given only for firm matches. Where a row states a size, it is once, few, many or the class of an expanded clone; other rows omit it.

v_gene: TRBV7-8; abundance: .; d_gene: TRBD1; j_gene: TRBJ2-7; CDR3aa: CATDLTGAGPYEQYF; CDR3nt: TGTGCCACAGACCTGACAGGGGCAGGCCCCTACGAGCAGTACTTC
v_gene: TRBV15; abundance: once; d_gene: .; j_gene: TRBJ1-1; CDR3aa: CATSIWGVGDTEAFF; CDR3nt: TGTGCCACCAGCATCTGGGGAGTCGGGGACACTGAAGCTTTCTTT
v_gene: TRBV5-1; abundance: .; d_gene: TRBD1; j_gene: TRBJ2-7; CDR3aa: CASSLGTGGDEQYF; CDR3nt: TGCGCCAGCAGCTTGGGGACAGGGGGCGACGAGCAGTACTTC
v_gene: TRBV28; abundance: once; d_gene: TRBD1; j_gene: TRBJ1-2; CDR3aa: CASRGQGALGYTF; CDR3nt: TGTGCCAGCAGGGGACAGGGGGCGCTTGGCTACACCTTC
v_gene: TRBV6-5; abundance: .; d_gene: TRBD1; j_gene: TRBJ1-4; CDR3aa: CASSLQTGPNEKLFF; CDR3nt: TGTGCCAGCAGTCTTCAGACAGGGCCTAATGAAAAACTGTTTTTT
v_gene: TRBV29-1; abundance: .; d_gene: TRBD2; j_gene: TRBJ2-7; CDR3aa: CSVEGAGGVAYEQYF; CDR3nt: TGCAGCGTTGAAGGGGCGGGAGGCGTCGCCTACGAGCAGTACTTC
v_gene: TRBV7-5; abundance: .; d_gene: .; j_gene: TRBJ2-5; CDR3aa: CVRSLAGGWPETQYF; CDR3nt: TGTGTCAGAAGCTTAGCGGGAGGCTGGCCAGAGACCCAGTACTTC
v_gene: TRBV5-1; abundance: .; d_gene: .; j_gene: TRBJ1-4; CDR3aa: CASSSQGSNEKLFF; CDR3nt: TGCGCCAGCAGTTCACAGGGATCAAATGAAAAACTGTTTTTT
v_gene: TRBV2; abundance: .; d_gene: TRBD2; j_gene: TRBJ2-5; CDR3aa: CASSQTAGGTQYF; CDR3nt: TGTGCCAGCAGTCAAACGGCGGGGGGGACCCAGTACTTC
v_gene: TRBV19; abundance: .; d_gene: TRBD2; j_gene: TRBJ2-7; CDR3aa: CASSNRLAGGFYEQYF; CDR3nt: TGTGCCAGTAGTAACCGACTAGCGGGGGGCTTCTACGAGCAGTACTTC
v_gene: TRBV18; abundance: .; d_gene: TRBD1; j_gene: TRBJ2-7; CDR3aa: CASSPAGQGVGQYF; CDR3nt: TGTGCCAGCTCACCAGCTGGACAGGGAGTAGGGCAGTACTTC
v_gene: TRBV5-4; abundance: .; d_gene: TRBD2; j_gene: TRBJ2-1; CDR3aa: CASSRTSGRDEQFF; CDR3nt: TGTGCCAGCAGCCGGACTAGCGGCCGGGATGAGCAGTTCTTC
v_gene: TRBV20-1; abundance: few; d_gene: .; j_gene: TRBJ1-1; CDR3aa: CSANRETEAFF; CDR3nt: TGCAGTGCTAACAGGGAAACTGAAGCTTTCTTT
v_gene: TRBV28; abundance: .; d_gene: TRBD1; j_gene: TRBJ2-5; CDR3aa: CASSPWTGAETQYF; CDR3nt: TGTGCCAGCAGTCCGTGGACAGGGGCAGAGACCCAGTACTTC
v_gene: TRBV30; abundance: .; d_gene: TRBD2; j_gene: TRBJ2-2; CDR3aa: CASPGTSQSGELFF; CDR3nt: TGTGCCTCCCCCGGGACTAGTCAGTCCGGGGAGCTGTTTTTT
v_gene: TRBV10-3; abundance: .; d_gene: .; j_gene: TRBJ2-3; CDR3aa: CAITEQQSGVGTDTQYF; CDR3nt: TGTGCCATCACCGAGCAACAGTCAGGGGTCGGCACAGATACGCAGTATTTT
v_gene: TRBV20-1; abundance: .; d_gene: .; j_gene: TRBJ1-5; CDR3aa: CSASPAGIPNQPQHF; CDR3nt: TGCAGTGCTAGTCCGGCAGGGATTCCCAATCAGCCCCAGCATTTT
v_gene: TRBV19; abundance: .; d_gene: TRBD2; j_gene: TRBJ2-5; CDR3aa: CASSTSLLAGLQETQYF; CDR3nt: TGTGCCAGTAGTACCTCCTTACTAGCGGGACTACAAGAGACCCAGTACTTC
v_gene: TRBV7-6; abundance: .; d_gene: TRBD2; j_gene: TRBJ2-1; CDR3aa: CASSFGTSEQFF; CDR3nt: TGTGCCAGCAGCTTCGGGACTAGCGAGCAGTTCTTC
v_gene: TRBV4-1; abundance: .; d_gene: TRBD2; j_gene: TRBJ2-7; CDR3aa: CASRVREGSYEQYF; CDR3nt: TGCGCCAGCAGGGTCCGGGAGGGGTCCTACGAGCAGTACTTC
v_gene: TRBV2; abundance: .; d_gene: .; j_gene: TRBJ2-5; CDR3aa: CATGQGETQYF; CDR3nt: TGTGCCACCGGGCAGGGCGAGACCCAGTACTTC
v_gene: TRBV30; abundance: .; d_gene: TRBD1; j_gene: TRBJ2-5; CDR3aa: CAWGTGAFQETQYF; CDR3nt: TGTGCCTGGGGGACAGGGGCTTTCCAAGAGACCCAGTACTTC
v_gene: TRBV5-1; abundance: .; d_gene: .; j_gene: TRBJ2-5; CDR3aa: CASSGATRETQYF; CDR3nt: TGCGCCAGCAGTGGAGCTACCCGAGAGACCCAGTACTTC
v_gene: TRBV5-1; abundance: .; d_gene: .; j_gene: TRBJ1-3; CDR3aa: CASSLGGLELPGNTIYF; CDR3nt: TGCGCCAGCAGCTTGGGGGGACTGGAGCTCCCAGGAAACACCATATATTTT
v_gene: TRBV19; abundance: .; d_gene: .; j_gene: TRBJ2-3; CDR3aa: CASSIVGSTDTQYF; CDR3nt: TGTGCCAGTAGTATAGTGGGCAGTACAGATACGCAGTATTTT
v_gene: TRBV19; abundance: .; d_gene: .; j_gene: TRBJ1-1; CDR3aa: CASSIWSGNTEAFF; CDR3nt: TGTGCCAGTAGTATATGGTCCGGTAACACTGAAGCTTTCTTT
v_gene: TRBV5-4; abundance: .; d_gene: .; j_gene: TRBJ2-1; CDR3aa: CASSPSDSYNEQFF; CDR3nt: TGTGCCAGCAGCCCTAGCGACTCCTACAATGAGCAGTTCTTC
v_gene: TRBV24-1; abundance: .; d_gene: TRBD2; j_gene: TRBJ2-7; CDR3aa: CATSDYSGGVYEQYF; CDR3nt: TGTGCCACCAGTGATTACAGCGGGGGGGTATACGAGCAGTACTTC
v_gene: TRBV28; abundance: .; d_gene: TRBD1; j_gene: TRBJ1-3; CDR3aa: CASSTRRDSTGNTIYF; CDR3nt: TGTGCCAGCAGTACACGCCGGGACAGCACTGGAAACACCATATATTTT
v_gene: TRBV7-9; abundance: .; d_gene: .; j_gene: TRBJ2-2; CDR3aa: CASSLDGLPTGELFF; CDR3nt: TGTGCCAGCAGCTTAGATGGGCTCCCCACCGGGGAGCTGTTTTTT
v_gene: TRBV7-3; abundance: .; d_gene: .; j_gene: TRBJ2-2; CDR3aa: CASNLGGTGELFF; CDR3nt: TGTGCCAGCAACTTGGGGGGCACCGGGGAGCTGTTTTTT
v_gene: TRBV9; abundance: once; d_gene: .; j_gene: TRBJ2-3; CDR3aa: CASAREAGSTDTQYF; CDR3nt: TGTGCCAGCGCCCGTGAGGCGGGTAGCACAGATACGCAGTATTTT
v_gene: TRBV9; abundance: .; d_gene: TRBD1; j_gene: TRBJ1-1; CDR3aa: CASSVDGTANTEAFF; CDR3nt: TGTGCCAGCAGCGTAGACGGGACAGCGAACACTGAAGCTTTCTTT
v_gene: TRBV7-8; abundance: .; d_gene: TRBD1; j_gene: TRBJ2-6; CDR3aa: CASSPGTGVFSGANVLTF; CDR3nt: TGTGCCAGCAGCCCCGGGACAGGGGTCTTCTCTGGGGCCAACGTCCTGACTTTC
v_gene: TRBV4-1; abundance: .; d_gene: .; j_gene: TRBJ2-7; CDR3aa: CASSQKARVNSYEQYF; CDR3nt: TGCGCCAGCAGCCAAAAGGCCAGGGTAAACTCCTACGAGCAGTACTTC
v_gene: TRBV19; abundance: .; d_gene: TRBD2; j_gene: TRBJ2-2; CDR3aa: CASRWGGGNTGELFF; CDR3nt: TGTGCCAGTAGATGGGGCGGGGGGAACACCGGGGAGCTGTTTTTT
v_gene: TRBV30; abundance: .; d_gene: TRBD1; j_gene: TRBJ1-6; CDR3aa: CAWRTGQGLNSPLHF; CDR3nt: TGTGCCTGGAGGACGGGACAGGGCCTTAATTCACCCCTCCACTTT
v_gene: TRBV27; abundance: .; d_gene: .; j_gene: TRBJ1-1; CDR3aa: CASSLSIQGTEAFF; CDR3nt: TGTGCCAGCAGTTTATCGATACAGGGCACTGAAGCTTTCTTT